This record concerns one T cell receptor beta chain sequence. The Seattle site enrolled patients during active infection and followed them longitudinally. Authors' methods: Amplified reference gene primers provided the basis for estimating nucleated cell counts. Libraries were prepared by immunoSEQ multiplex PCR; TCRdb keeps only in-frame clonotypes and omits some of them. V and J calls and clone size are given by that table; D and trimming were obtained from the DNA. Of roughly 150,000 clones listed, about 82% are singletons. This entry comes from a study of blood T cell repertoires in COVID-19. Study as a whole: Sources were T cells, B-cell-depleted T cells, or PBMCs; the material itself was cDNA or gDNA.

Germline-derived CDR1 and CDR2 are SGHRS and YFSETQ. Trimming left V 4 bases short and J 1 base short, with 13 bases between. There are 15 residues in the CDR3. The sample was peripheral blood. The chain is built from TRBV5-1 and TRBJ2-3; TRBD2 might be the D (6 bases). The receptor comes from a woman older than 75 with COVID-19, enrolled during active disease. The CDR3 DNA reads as TGCGCCAGCAGCCCGGGGGTAATTGGCACAGATACGCAGTATTTT. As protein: CASSPGVIGTDTQYF.